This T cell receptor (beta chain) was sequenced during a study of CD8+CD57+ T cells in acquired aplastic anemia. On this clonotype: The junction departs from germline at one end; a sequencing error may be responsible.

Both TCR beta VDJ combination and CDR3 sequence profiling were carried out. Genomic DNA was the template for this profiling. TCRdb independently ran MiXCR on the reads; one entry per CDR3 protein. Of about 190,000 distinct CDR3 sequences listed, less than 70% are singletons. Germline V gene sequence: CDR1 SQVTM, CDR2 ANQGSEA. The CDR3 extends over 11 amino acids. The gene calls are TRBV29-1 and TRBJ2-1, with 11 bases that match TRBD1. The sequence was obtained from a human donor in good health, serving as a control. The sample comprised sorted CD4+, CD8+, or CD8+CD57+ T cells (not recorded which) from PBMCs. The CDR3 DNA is TGCAGCGCCACTATTCCGGGACAGGGGGGCTTC. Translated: CSATIPGQGGF.